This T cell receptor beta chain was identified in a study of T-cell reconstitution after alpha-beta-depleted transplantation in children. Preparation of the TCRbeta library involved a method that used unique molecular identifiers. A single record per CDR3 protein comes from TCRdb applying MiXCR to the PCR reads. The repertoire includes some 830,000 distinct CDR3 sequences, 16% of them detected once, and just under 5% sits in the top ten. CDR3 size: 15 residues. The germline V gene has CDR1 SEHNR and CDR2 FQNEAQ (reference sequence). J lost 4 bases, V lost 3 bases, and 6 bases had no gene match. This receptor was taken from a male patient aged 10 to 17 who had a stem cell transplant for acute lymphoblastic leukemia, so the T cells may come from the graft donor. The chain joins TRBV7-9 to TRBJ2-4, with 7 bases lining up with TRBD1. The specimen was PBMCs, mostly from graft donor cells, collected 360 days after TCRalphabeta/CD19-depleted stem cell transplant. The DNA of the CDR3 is TGTGCCAGCAGCTTCCAACAGGGGACAAAAAACATTCAGTACTTC. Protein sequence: CASSFQQGTKNIQYF.